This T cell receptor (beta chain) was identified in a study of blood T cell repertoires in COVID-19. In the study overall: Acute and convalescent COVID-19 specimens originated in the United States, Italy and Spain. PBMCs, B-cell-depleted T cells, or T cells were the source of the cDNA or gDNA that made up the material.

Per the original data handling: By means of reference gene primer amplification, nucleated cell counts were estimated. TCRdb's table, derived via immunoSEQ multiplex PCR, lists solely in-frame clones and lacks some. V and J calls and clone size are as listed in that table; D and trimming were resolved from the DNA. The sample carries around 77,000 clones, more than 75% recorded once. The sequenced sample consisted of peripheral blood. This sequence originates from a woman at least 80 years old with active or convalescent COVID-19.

In DNA form, the CDR3 reads TGTGCCAGCAGCTTAAGGGGTAGGCGGGCTAGCGGGCCGGCTGGTGATACGCAGTATTTT. This gives the protein CASSLRGRRASGPAGDTQYF. The chain carries TRBV7-3 and TRBJ2-3, with TRBD2 matching 8 bases. Germline values: CDR1 SGHTA, CDR2 FQGTGA. The J segment lost 6 bases and the V segment lost 1 base, leaving 21 bases of the junction unmatched. This CDR3 region has 20 residues.